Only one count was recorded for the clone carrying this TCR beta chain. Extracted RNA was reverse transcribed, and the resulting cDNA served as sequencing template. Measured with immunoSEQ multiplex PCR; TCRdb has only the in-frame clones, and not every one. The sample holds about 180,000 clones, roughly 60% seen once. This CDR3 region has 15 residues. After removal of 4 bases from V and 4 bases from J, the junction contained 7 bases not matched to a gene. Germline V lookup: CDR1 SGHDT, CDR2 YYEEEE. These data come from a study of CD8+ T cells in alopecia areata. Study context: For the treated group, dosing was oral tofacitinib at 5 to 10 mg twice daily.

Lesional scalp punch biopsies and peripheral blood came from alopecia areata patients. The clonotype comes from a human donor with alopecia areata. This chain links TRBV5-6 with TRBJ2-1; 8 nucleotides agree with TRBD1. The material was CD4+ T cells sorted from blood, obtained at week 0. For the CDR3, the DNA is TGTGCCAGCAGCCAGCGGACAGGGATTTACAATGAGCAGTTCTTC. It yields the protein CASSQRTGIYNEQFF. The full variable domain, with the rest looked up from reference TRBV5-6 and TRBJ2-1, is DAGVTQSPTHLIKTRGQQVTLRCSPKSGHDTVSWYQQALGQGPQFIFQYYEEEERQRGNFPDRFSGHQFPNYSSELNVNALLLGDSALYLCASSQRTGIYNEQFFGPGTRLTVL.